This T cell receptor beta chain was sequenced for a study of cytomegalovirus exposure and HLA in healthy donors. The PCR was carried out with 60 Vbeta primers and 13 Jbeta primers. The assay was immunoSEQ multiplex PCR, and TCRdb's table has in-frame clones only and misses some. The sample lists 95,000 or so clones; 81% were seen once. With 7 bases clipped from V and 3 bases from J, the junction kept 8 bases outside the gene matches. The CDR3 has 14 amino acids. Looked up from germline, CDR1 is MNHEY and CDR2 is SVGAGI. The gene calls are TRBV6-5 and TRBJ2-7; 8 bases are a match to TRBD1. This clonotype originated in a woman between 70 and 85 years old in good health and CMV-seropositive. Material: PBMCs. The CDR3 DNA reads TGTGCCAGCAAAACGCGGACAGGGAGCTACGAGCAGTACTTC. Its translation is CASKTRTGSYEQYF.